Each of the 10 T cell receptor beta chains below was sequenced from the same sample in a study of blood T cell repertoires in COVID-19. Sequenced by immunoSEQ multiplex PCR; TCRdb stores in-frame clones only, minus some. The table has about 98,000 clones, roughly 87% seen once. Material: peripheral blood. The receptors come from a woman between 50 and 59 years old with COVID-19, enrolled during active disease.

The chain uses TRBV29-1 and TRBJ2-3; 8 bases map to TRBD2. Germline CDR1 reads SQVTM; CDR2 reads ANQGSEA. V lost 3 bases, J lost 2 bases, and 4 bases stayed unmatched. This CDR3 region has 14 residues. The CDR3 nucleotides are TGCAGCGTTGATCACGGGGGGGTCACAGATACGCAGTATTTT. The encoded protein is CSVDHGGVTDTQYF.

This clone was recorded only once. Here the CDR3 DNA reads TGTGCCAGCAGCTTGGTGACAAGTGCCACAGATACGCAGTATTTT. Residues: CASSLVTSATDTQYF. This chain connects TRBV5-4 to TRBJ2-3, with D unclear. V lost 0 bases, J lost 2 bases, and 10 bases lay in between. Germline CDR1 reads SGHNT; CDR2 reads YYREEE (reference sequence). The CDR3 length is 15 residues.

The chain recombines TRBV11-3 with TRBJ2-1; 9 bases line up with TRBD1. The trim removed 2 bases at V and 4 bases at J, leaving 3 bases unmatched. There are 15 residues in the CDR3. Per germline, CDR1 SGHNT and CDR2 YENEEA. CDR3 DNA sequence: TGTGCCAGCAGCTTACCGGGACAGGGTTACAATGAGCAGTTCTTC. Residues: CASSLPGQGYNEQFF.

The chain couples TRBV6-6 to TRBJ1-4; possibly TRBD1 for D (5 bases). The V gene lost 6 bases and the J gene lost 7 bases, with 15 bases spanning the gap. The CDR3 length is 14 residues. Germline values: CDR1 MNHNY, CDR2 SVGAGI (reference sequence). CDR3 bases: TGTGCCAGCAGACTAAGCCTTCAGGGTGAAAAACTGTTTTTT. Its translation is CASRLSLQGEKLFF.

The chain has TRBV27 and TRBJ2-7; TRBD2 aligns across 10 bases. Germline CDR1 is MNHEY and CDR2 is SMNVEV (reference sequence). Trimming at V came to 10 bases and at J to 0 bases, leaving 21 bases not matched to a gene. The CDR3 is 19 residues long. The DNA of the CDR3 is TGTGCCACCATGCCGCGAGGGGGAGTAGCGGGGGGCTACTCCTACGAGCAGTACTTC. Encoded protein: CATMPRGGVAGGYSYEQYF.

This chain's CDR3 is CASSSAGTSGLRATQYF. DNA of the CDR3: TGTGCCAGCAGTTCCGCCGGGACTAGCGGCCTTCGGGCCACCCAGTACTTC. The chain couples TRBV2 to TRBJ2-5; TRBD2 agrees at 11 bases. Germline assignment: CDR1 SNHLY and CDR2 FYNNEI. J was trimmed by 8 bases and V by 5 bases; bases with no gene match: 16. The CDR3 is made up of 17 amino acids.

The chain uses TRBV19 and TRBJ2-5; D perhaps matches TRBD2 (7 bases). Germline CDR1 LNHDA, CDR2 SQIVND (reference sequence). CDR3 size: 15 residues. The ends were cut back, 4 bases at V and 4 bases at J, with 16 bases in the middle. The CDR3 sequence: CASSTPGRGAETQYF. CDR3 bases: TGTGCCAGTAGTACTCCGGGACGGGGGGCAGAGACCCAGTACTTC.

The chain employs TRBV6-2 or TRBV6-3 and TRBJ1-5; D is possibly TRBD1 (5 bases). CDR1 is MNHEY and CDR2 is SVGEGT in the germline V gene. This CDR3 has 15 residues. With 5 bases removed from V and 0 bases from J, the gap between germline ends came to 11 bases. CDR3 in amino acids: CASSLHRSSNQPQHF. The DNA of the CDR3 is TGTGCCAGCAGTCTCCACAGGAGTAGCAATCAGCCCCAGCATTTT.

The chain links TRBV12-3 or TRBV12-4 to TRBJ2-3; D is possibly TRBD2 (6 bases). The CDR3 consists of 13 residues. V lost 7 bases and J lost 8, with 16 bases in between. The CDR3 protein is CASTRWRGPTQYF. The CDR3 nucleotides read TGTGCCAGCACCCGATGGAGGGGTCCTACGCAGTATTTT.

This clone was seen only a few times. The rearrangement links TRBV24-1 to TRBJ2-5; 7 nucleotides agree with TRBD1. This CDR3 contains 15 residues. CDR1 is KGHDR and CDR2 is SFDVKD in the germline V gene. The junction had 6 bases not matched to a gene; V was cut back by 0 bases and J by 6 bases. The chain's CDR3 is CATSDLEDREKTQYF. CDR3 nucleotide sequence: TGTGCCACCAGTGATTTGGAAGACAGGGAAAAGACCCAGTACTTC.